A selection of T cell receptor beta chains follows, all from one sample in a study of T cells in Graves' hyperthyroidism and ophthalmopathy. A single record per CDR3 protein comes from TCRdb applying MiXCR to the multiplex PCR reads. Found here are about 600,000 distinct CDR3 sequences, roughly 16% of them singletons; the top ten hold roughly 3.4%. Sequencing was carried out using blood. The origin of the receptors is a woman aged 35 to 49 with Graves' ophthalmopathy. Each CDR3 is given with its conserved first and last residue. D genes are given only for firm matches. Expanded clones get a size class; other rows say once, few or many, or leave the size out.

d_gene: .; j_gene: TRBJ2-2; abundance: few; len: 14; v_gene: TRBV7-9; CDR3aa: CASSFGGTTGELFF; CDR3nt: TGTGCCAGCAGCTTTGGGGGTACCACCGGGGAGCTGTTTTTT
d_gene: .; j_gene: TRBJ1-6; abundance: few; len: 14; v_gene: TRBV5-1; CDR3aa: CASSYGRGESPLHF; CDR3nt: TGTGCCAGCAGCTACGGACGGGGGGAGTCACCCCTCCACTTT
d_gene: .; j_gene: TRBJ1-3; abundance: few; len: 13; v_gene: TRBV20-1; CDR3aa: CSAREHSGNTIYF; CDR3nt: TGCAGTGCTAGAGAACACTCTGGAAACACCATATATTTT
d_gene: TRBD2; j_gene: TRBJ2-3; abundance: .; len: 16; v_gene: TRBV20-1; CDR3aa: CSAINPQRGIRDTQYF; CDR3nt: TGCAGTGCTATTAATCCCCAGCGGGGGATCCGAGATACGCAGTATTTT
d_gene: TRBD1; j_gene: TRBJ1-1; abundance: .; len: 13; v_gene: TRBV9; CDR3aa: CASSVGQGAEAFF; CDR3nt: TGTGCCAGCAGCGTAGGACAGGGGGCTGAAGCTTTCTTT
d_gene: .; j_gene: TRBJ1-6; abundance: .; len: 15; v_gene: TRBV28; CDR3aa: CASSLWGRANSPPHF; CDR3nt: TGTGCCAGCAGTTTATGGGGCAGGGCTAATTCACCCCCCCACTTT
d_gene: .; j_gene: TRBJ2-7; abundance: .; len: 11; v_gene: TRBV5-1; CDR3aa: CASKEHYEQYF; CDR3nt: TGCGCCAGCAAGGAACACTACGAGCAGTACTTC
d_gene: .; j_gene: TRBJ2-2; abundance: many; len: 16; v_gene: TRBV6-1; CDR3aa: CASSGRNTANTGELFF; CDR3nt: TGTGCCAGCAGTGGACGGAATACTGCGAACACCGGGGAGCTGTTTTTT
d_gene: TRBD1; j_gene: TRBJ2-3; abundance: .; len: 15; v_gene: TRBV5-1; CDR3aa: CASSRTGDGADTQYF; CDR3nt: TGTGCCAGCAGCCGGACAGGGGACGGGGCAGATACGCAGTATTTT
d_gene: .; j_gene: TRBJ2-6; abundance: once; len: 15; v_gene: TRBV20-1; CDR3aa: CSAIRLSSGANVLTF; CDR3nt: TGCAGTGCTATAAGGCTCAGCTCTGGGGCCAACGTCCTGACTTTC
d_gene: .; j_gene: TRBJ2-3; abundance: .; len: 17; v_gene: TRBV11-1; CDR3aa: CASSIYPKSPSTDTQYF; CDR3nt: TGTGCCAGCAGCATTTACCCTAAATCCCCTAGCACAGATACGCAGTATTTT
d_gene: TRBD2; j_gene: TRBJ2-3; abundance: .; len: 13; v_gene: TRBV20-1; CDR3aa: CSAGAGGPDTQYF; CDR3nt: TGCAGTGCAGGGGCGGGGGGACCAGATACGCAGTATTTT
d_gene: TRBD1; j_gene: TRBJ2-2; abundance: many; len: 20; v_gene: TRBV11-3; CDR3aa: CASSKTAGTGEVLDTGELFF; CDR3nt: TGTGCCAGCAGCAAAACCGCCGGGACAGGGGAGGTCTTGGACACCGGGGAGCTGTTTTTT
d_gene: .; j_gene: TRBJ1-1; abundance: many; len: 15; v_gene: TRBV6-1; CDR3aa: CASSYDWGADTEAFF; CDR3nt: TGTGCCAGCAGTTATGACTGGGGGGCGGACACTGAAGCTTTCTTT
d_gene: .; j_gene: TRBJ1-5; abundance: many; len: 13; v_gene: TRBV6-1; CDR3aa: CASRWANNQPQHF; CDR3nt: TGTGCCAGCAGGTGGGCGAACAATCAGCCCCAGCATTTT
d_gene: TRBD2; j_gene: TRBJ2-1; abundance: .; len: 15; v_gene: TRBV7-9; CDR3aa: CASSLDLAGMDEQFF; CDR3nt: TGTGCCAGCAGCTTAGACTTAGCGGGAATGGATGAGCAGTTCTTC
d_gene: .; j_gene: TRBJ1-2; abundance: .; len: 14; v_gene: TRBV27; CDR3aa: CASSFAGDHYGYTF; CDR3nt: TGTGCCAGCAGTTTCGCGGGGGACCACTATGGCTACACCTTC
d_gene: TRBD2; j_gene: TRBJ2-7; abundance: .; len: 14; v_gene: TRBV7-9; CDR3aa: CASSRGLAGGEQYF; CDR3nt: TGTGCCAGCAGCAGGGGACTAGCGGGAGGTGAGCAGTACTTC
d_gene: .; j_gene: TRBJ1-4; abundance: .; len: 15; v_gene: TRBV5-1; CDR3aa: CASKNFGGMNEKLFF; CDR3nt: TGCGCCAGCAAAAACTTTGGGGGAATGAACGAAAAACTGTTTTTT
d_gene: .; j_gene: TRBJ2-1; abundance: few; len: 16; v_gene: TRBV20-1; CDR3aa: CSARGAAAGIYNEQFF; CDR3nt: TGCAGTGCTAGAGGGGCGGCCGCCGGGATTTACAATGAGCAGTTCTTC
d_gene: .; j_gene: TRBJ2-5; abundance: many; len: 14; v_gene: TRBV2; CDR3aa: CASSDVRYRETQYF; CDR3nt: TGTGCCAGCAGTGATGTTCGCTATCGGGAGACCCAGTACTTC
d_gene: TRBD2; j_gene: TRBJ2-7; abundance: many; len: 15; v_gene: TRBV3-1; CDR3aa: CASSQGSGSSYEQYF; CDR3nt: TGTGCCAGCAGCCAAGGGAGCGGGAGCTCCTACGAGCAGTACTTC
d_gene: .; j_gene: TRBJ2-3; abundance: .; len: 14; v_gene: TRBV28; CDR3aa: CAIEGGGPGDTQYF; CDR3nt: TGTGCCATCGAAGGGGGAGGGCCGGGGGATACGCAGTATTTT
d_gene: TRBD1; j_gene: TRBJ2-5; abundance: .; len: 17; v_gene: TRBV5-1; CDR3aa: CASSYPGQGVYDETQYF; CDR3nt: TGCGCCAGCAGCTATCCGGGACAGGGGGTTTATGATGAGACCCAGTACTTC
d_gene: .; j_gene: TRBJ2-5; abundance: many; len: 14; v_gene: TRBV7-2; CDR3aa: CASSLGRAKETQYF; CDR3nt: TGTGCCAGCAGCTTAGGCCGGGCCAAGGAGACCCAGTACTTC
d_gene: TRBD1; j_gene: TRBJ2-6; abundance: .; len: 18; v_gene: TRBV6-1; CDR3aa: CASSEAGKGASGANVLTF; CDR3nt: TGTGCCAGCAGTGAAGCGGGGAAGGGGGCGAGTGGGGCCAACGTCCTGACTTTC
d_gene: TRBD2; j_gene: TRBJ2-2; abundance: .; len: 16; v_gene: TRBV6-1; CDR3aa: CASSVLAGGNTGELFF; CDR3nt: TGTGCCAGCAGTGTCCTAGCGGGAGGGAACACCGGGGAGCTGTTTTTT
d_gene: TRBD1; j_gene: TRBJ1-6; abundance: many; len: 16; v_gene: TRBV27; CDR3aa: CASSWDRGTGNSPLHF; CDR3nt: TGTGCCAGCAGTTGGGACAGGGGAACTGGAAATTCACCCCTCCACTTT
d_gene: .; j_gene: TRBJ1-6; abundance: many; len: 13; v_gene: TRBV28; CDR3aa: CASSTGWNSPLHF; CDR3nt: TGTGCCAGCAGCACAGGGTGGAATTCACCCCTCCACTTT
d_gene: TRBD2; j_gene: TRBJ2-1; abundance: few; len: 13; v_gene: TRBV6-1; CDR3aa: CASSPVTGGEQFF; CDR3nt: TGTGCCAGCAGCCCCGTTACGGGGGGTGAGCAGTTCTTC
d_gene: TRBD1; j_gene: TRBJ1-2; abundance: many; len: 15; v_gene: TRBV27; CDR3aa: CASSLSQTGAGGYTF; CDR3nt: TGTGCCAGCTCCCTAAGCCAGACAGGGGCGGGTGGCTACACCTTC
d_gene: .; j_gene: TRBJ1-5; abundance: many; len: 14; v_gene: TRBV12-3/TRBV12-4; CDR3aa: CASSGAGGAQPQHF; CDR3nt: TGTGCCAGCAGTGGGGCGGGAGGCGCGCAGCCCCAGCATTTT
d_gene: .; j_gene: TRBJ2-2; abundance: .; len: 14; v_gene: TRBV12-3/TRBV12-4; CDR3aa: CASSLEPLTGELFF; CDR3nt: TGTGCCAGCAGCCTTGAACCTCTCACCGGGGAGCTGTTTTTT
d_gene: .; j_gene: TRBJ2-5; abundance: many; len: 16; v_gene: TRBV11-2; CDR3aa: CASSPQGSPRAETQYF; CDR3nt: TGTGCCAGCAGCCCGCAGGGGTCCCCTCGAGCGGAGACCCAGTACTTC
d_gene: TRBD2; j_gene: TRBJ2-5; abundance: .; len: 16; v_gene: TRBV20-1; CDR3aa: CSAGQLAGGVRETQYF; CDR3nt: TGCAGTGCTGGCCAACTAGCGGGAGGAGTTAGAGAGACCCAGTACTTC
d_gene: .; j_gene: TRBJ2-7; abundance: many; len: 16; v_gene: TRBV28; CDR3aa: CASSLFPRQGGYEQYF; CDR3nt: TGTGCCAGCAGTTTGTTTCCCCGACAAGGGGGCTACGAGCAGTACTTC
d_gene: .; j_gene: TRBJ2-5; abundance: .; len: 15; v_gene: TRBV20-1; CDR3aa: CSAIRGSTLKETQYF; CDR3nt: TGCAGTGCTATCCGGGGATCTACCCTAAAAGAGACCCAGTACTTC
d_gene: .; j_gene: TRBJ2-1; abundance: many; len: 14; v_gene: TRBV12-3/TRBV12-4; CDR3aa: CASRPHGTYNEQFF; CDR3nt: TGTGCCAGCAGACCGCACGGGACCTACAATGAGCAGTTCTTC
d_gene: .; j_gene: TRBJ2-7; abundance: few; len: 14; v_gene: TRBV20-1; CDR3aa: CSARVRGGPYEQYF; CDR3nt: TGCAGTGCTAGAGTCAGGGGAGGGCCCTACGAGCAGTACTTC
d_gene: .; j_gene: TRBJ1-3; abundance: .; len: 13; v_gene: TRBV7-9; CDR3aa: CASSFIEGNTIYF; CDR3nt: TGTGCCAGCAGCTTTATTGAAGGAAACACCATATATTTT
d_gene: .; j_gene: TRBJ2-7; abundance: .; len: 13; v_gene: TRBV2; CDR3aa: CASSDNRVLGQYF; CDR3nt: TGTGCCAGCAGTGATAACAGGGTTCTAGGGCAGTACTTC
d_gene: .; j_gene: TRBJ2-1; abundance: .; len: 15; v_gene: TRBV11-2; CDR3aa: CASSQGGGIYNEQFF; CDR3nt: TGTGCCAGCAGCCAGGGGGGAGGGATCTACAATGAGCAGTTCTTC
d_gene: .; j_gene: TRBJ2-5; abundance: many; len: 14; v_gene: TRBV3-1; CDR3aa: CASSPNFRQETQYF; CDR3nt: TGTGCCAGCAGCCCTAATTTTAGACAAGAGACCCAGTACTTC
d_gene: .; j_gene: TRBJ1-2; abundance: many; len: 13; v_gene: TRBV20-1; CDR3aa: CSAPSQENYGYTF; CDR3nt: TGCAGTGCCCCGAGTCAGGAGAACTATGGCTACACCTTC
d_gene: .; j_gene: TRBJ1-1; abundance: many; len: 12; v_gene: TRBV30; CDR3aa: CAWSVPGPEAFF; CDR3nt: TGTGCCTGGAGTGTACCGGGGCCTGAAGCTTTCTTT
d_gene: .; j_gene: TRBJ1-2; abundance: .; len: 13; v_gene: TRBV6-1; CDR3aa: CASRGRLSYGYTF; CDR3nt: TGTGCCAGCAGGGGACGTTTGAGCTATGGCTACACCTTC
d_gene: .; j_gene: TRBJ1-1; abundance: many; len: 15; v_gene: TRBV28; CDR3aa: CASTTLGWGRTEAFF; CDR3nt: TGTGCCAGCACCACACTGGGCTGGGGACGCACTGAAGCTTTCTTT
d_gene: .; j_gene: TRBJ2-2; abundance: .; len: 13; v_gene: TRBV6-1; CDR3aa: CASSREATGELFF; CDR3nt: TGTGCCAGCAGCCGCGAGGCTACCGGGGAGCTGTTTTTT
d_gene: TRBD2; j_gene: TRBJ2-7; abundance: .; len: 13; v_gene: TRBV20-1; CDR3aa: CSASPSGMYEQYF; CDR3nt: TGCAGTGCTAGCCCTAGCGGGATGTACGAGCAGTACTTC
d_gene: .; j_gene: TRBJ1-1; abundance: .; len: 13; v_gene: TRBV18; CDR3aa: CASSQGPKAEAFF; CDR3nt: TGTGCCAGCTCACAGGGACCTAAGGCTGAAGCTTTCTTT
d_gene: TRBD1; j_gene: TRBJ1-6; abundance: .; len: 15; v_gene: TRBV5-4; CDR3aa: CASSADRAGNSPLHF; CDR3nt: TGTGCCAGCAGCGCCGACAGGGCGGGCAATTCACCCCTCCACTTT
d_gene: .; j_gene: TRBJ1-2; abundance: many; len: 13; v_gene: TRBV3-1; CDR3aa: CASSSSETYGYTF; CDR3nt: TGTGCCAGCAGCTCCTCGGAAACCTATGGCTACACCTTC
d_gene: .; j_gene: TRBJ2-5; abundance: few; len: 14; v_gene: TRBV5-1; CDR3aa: CASSLDRARETQYF; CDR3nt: TGCGCCAGCAGCTTGGACAGGGCCAGGGAGACCCAGTACTTC
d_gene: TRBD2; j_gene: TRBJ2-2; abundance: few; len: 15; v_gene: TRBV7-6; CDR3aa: CASSFGGLAAGELFF; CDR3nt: TGTGCCAGCAGCTTCGGGGGACTAGCGGCCGGGGAGCTGTTTTTT
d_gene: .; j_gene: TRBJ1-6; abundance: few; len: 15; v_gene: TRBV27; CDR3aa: CASSLAGSYNSPLHF; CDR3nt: TGTGCCAGCAGTTTAGCGGGCTCCTATAATTCACCCCTCCACTTT
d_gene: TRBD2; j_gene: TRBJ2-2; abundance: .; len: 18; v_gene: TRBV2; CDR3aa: CASIRGDLAGGDTGELFF; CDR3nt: TGTGCCAGCATCCGGGGGGACCTAGCGGGAGGGGACACCGGGGAGCTGTTTTTT
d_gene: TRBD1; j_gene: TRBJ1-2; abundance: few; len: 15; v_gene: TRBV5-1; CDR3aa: CASSLGDRVDYGYTF; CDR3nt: TGCGCCAGCAGCTTGGGAGACAGGGTTGACTATGGCTACACCTTC
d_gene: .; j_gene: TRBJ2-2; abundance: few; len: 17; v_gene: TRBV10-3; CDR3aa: CAISESRSSDDTGELFF; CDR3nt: TGTGCCATCAGTGAGTCGCGGTCGAGCGATGACACCGGGGAGCTGTTTTTT
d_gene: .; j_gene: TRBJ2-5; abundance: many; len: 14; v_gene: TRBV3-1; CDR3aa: CASSVRDHVEAQYF; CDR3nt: TGTGCCAGCAGCGTCCGGGACCACGTAGAAGCCCAGTACTTC
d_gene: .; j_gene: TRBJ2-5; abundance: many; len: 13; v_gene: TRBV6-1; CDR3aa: CASSFMYQETQYF; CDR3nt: TGTGCCAGCAGTTTCATGTACCAAGAGACCCAGTACTTC